These 10 T cell receptor beta chains share one sample of origin, sequenced in a study of T-cell memory formation after mild COVID-19. One entry per CDR3 protein, called by TCRdb with MiXCR from the 5' RACE reads. The sample contains about 420,000 distinct CDR3 sequences, around a quarter of which appear only once. Sequenced: PBMCs or a T cell subset sorted from them (not recorded which). Receptor source: an adult woman who had mild COVID-19 (a few samples of this study predate the infection). Cell type and time point are not known.

This sequence joins TRBV7-9 and TRBJ2-1; D possibly uses TRBD1 or TRBD2 (7 bases each). The germline V and J ends were trimmed by 4 bases and 6 bases, with 13 bases remaining between them. The CDR3 runs to 14 residues. Germline CDR1 is SEHNR and CDR2 is FQNEAQ (reference sequence). The CDR3 protein is CASSYPGGGNEQFF. CDR3 coding DNA: TGTGCCAGCAGCTATCCAGGGGGGGGCAATGAGCAGTTCTTC.

This chain links TRBV9 with TRBJ2-2; TRBD1 matches 9 bases. V shed 6 bases and J 6 bases; nucleotides not matched to a gene: 9. The length of the CDR3 is 15 residues. Germline V gene lookup returns CDR1 SGDLS and CDR2 YYNGEE. This chain's CDR3 is CASTYSGTGPGELFF. The CDR3 bases are TGTGCCAGCACCTATTCCGGGACAGGGCCCGGGGAGCTGTTTTTT.

The genes are TRBV5-5 and TRBJ1-5, with 7 bases fitting TRBD1. V lost 0 bases to trimming and J lost 3 bases; unmatched junction nucleotides: 3. Germline CDR1 SGHKS, CDR2 YYEKEE (reference sequence). There are 15 residues in the CDR3. This CDR3 reads CASSLVQGVNQPQHF. The CDR3 coding sequence is TGTGCCAGCAGCTTGGTTCAGGGGGTCAATCAGCCCCAGCATTTT.

A few counts support this clonotype. V and J are TRBV14 and TRBJ2-1; 9 bases are shared with TRBD1. This CDR3 has 16 amino acids. Trimming at V came to 4 bases and at J to 6 bases, leaving 10 bases not matched to a gene. Germline values: CDR1 SGHDN, CDR2 FVKESK. The CDR3 here is CASSLLGDREGNEQFF. The CDR3, as DNA: TGTGCCAGCAGCCTTTTAGGGGACAGGGAAGGCAATGAGCAGTTCTTC.

In this sample, this clonotype turned up a few times. The J gene is TRBJ2-7, the V gene TRBV6-5; D assignment may be TRBD1 or TRBD2 (5 bases each). Per germline, CDR1 MNHEY and CDR2 SVGAGI. Trimming shortened V by 6 bases and J by 4 bases, and 13 bases separated the two germline ends. The length of the CDR3 is 13 residues. CDR3 nucleotide sequence: TGTGCCAGCAGACGGGACGGACTTTACGAGCAGTACTTC. It yields the protein CASRRDGLYEQYF.

Note on this clonotype: One end of the junction varies from germline; a read error may be responsible. CDR3 sequence: CASSVGWGSTDTQYF. The CDR3 DNA reads TGTGCAAGCAGCGTAGGGTGGGGTAGCACAGATACGCAGTATTTT. The chain couples TRBV9 to TRBJ2-3, with D unclear. The CDR3 totals 15 residues. Germline V gene lookup returns CDR1 SGDLS and CDR2 YYNGEE.

This clonotype has just one count. The rearrangement links TRBV14 to TRBJ1-1; D unclear. CDR3 length equals 14 residues. CDR1 SGHDN and CDR2 FVKESK come from the germline V gene. The V end was cut by 4 bases, the J end by 1 base, with 10 bases between. CDR3 DNA: TGTGCCAGCAGCCCAGTCCCAGGGAACACTGAAGCTTTCTTT. Translated, it gives CASSPVPGNTEAFF.

CDR3 DNA sequence: TGCAGCTCGGGACAAAACAATGAGCAGTTCTTC. Translation: CSSGQNNEQFF. The rearrangement joins TRBV29-1 to TRBJ2-1; weak D call: TRBD1 (6 bases). The V gene's germline CDR1 is SQVTM and CDR2 ANQGSEA. With 8 bases removed from V and 5 bases from J, the gap between germline ends came to 10 bases. This CDR3 is built from 11 residues.

This chain connects TRBV4-1 to TRBJ1-1; a weak D match, TRBD1 (6 bases). Germline assignment: CDR1 MGHRA and CDR2 YSYEKL. This CDR3 is built from 18 residues. Trimming took 6 bases from V and 2 from J, leaving 25 bases between them. The CDR3 here is CASSTSYRAPGLNTEAFF. CDR3 coding DNA: TGCGCCAGCAGTACGTCATACAGGGCCCCCGGCCTTAACACTGAAGCTTTCTTT.

The chain joins TRBV2 to TRBJ1-1, with a weak D call TRBD1 (6 bases). In germline, CDR1 is SNHLY, CDR2 FYNNEI. This CDR3 spans 17 amino acids. V was pared by 4 bases and J by 5 bases, with 23 bases between. The CDR3 DNA follows: TGTGCCAGCAGTGCTTCTTTTGGATCTCAGGGGAAGACTGAAGCTTTCTTT. This gives the protein CASSASFGSQGKTEAFF.